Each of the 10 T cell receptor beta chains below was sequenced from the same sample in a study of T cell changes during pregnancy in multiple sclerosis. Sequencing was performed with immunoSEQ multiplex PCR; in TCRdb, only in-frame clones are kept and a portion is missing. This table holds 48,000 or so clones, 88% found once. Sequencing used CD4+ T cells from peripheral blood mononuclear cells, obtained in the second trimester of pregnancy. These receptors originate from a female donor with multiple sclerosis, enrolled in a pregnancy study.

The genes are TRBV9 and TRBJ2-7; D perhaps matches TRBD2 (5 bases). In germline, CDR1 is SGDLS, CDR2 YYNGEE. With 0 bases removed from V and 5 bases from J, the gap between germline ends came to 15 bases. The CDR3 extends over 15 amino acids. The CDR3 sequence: CASSVGVGVSHEQYF. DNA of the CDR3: TGTGCCAGCAGCGTAGGGGTGGGAGTTAGCCACGAGCAGTACTTC.

CDR3 coding DNA: TGTGCCAGCAGGCGCCAGGGGAACACTGAAGCTTTCTTT. Translating gives CASRRQGNTEAFF. The chain joins TRBV6-5 to TRBJ1-1, with a possible D match to TRBD1 (5 bases). Germline V gene lookup returns CDR1 MNHEY and CDR2 SVGAGI. The CDR3 totals 13 residues. V lost 6 bases to trimming and J lost 1 base, with 9 bases between them.

DNA for the CDR3: TGTGCCTGGAGTGTATTTAGCAACACTGAAGCTTTCTTT. It codes for CAWSVFSNTEAFF. V is TRBV30 and J is TRBJ1-1; D remains unclear. The CDR3 length is 13 residues. The germline V gene encodes CDR1 GTSNPN and CDR2 SVGIG (reference sequence). V lost 0 bases and J 2 bases, leaving 7 bases between the germline ends.

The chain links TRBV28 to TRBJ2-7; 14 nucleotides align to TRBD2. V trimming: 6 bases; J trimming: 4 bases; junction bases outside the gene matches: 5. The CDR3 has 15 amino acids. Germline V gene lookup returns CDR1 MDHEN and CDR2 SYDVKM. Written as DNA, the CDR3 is TGTGCCAGCAGCCCGGGACTAGCGGGGGTTTACGAGCAGTACTTC. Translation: CASSPGLAGVYEQYF.

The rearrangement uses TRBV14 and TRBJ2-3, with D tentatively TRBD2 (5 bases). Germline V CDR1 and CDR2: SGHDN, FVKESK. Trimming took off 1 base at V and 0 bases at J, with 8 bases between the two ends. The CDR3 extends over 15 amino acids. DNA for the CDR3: TGTGCCAGCAGCCAAGGGGGAGTTAGCACAGATACGCAGTATTTT. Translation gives CASSQGGVSTDTQYF.

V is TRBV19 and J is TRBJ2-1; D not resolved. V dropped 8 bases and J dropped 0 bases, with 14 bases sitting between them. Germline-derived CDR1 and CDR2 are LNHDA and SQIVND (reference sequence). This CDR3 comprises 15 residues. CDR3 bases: TGTGCCAGTTGTGGATCCCTAGGCTCCTACAATGAGCAGTTCTTC. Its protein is CASCGSLGSYNEQFF. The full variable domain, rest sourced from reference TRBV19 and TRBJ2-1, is DGGITQSPKYLFRKEGQNVTLSCEQNLNHDAMYWYRQDPGQGLRLIYYSQIVNDFQKGDIAEGYSVSREKKESFPLTVTSAQKNPTAFYLCASCGSLGSYNEQFFGPGTRLTVL.

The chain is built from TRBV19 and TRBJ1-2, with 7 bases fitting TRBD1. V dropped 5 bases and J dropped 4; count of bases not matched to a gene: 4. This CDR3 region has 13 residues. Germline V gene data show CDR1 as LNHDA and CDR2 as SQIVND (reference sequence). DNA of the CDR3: TGTGCCAGTAGTTACAGGGGAAGCTATGGCTACACCTTC. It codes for CASSYRGSYGYTF.

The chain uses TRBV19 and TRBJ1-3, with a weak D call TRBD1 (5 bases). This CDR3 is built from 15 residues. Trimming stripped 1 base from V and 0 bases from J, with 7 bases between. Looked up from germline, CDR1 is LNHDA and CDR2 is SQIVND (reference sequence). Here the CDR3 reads CASSIGDSSGNTIYF. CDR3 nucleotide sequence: TGTGCCAGTAGTATAGGAGACAGCTCTGGAAACACCATATATTTT.

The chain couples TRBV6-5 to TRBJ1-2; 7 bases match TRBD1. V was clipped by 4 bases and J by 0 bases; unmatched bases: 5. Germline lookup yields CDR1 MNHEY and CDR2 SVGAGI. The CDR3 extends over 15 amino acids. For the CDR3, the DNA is TGTGCCAGCAGTTCTTGGACAGGCGCTAACTATGGCTACACCTTC. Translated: CASSSWTGANYGYTF.

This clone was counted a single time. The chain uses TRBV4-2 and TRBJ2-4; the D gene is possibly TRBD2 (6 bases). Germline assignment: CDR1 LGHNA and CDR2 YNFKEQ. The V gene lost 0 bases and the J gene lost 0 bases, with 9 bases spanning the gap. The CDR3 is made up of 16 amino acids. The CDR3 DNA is TGTGCCAGCAGCCAAGATCCGGGACTAGCCAAAAACATTCAGTACTTC. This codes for CASSQDPGLAKNIQYF.